The sample holds one count of the clone carrying this T cell receptor beta chain. The antigen is not known. J was trimmed by 2 bases and V by 0 bases; bases with no gene match: 1. This CDR3 spans 16 amino acids. Per the germline V gene, CDR1 is SGHTS and CDR2 is YDEGEE. Sequenced by immunoSEQ multiplex PCR; TCRdb stores in-frame clones only, minus some. Of about 130,000 clones listed, just under 95% are singletons. This record comes from a study of T cell responses to AZD1222 COVID-19 vaccine. Whole-study results and caveats: Clonal diversity was possibly underestimated, and white British individuals and females predominated among donors. In the spike-specific TCR repertoire, nearly half reportedly target unmutated variant regions. When two AZD1222 doses had been given, Spike-specific TCR breadth and depth rose. At 160-218 and 743-854, vaccine-associated CD4 TCRs were dominant, and they spanned spike.

Specimen: peripheral blood, collected 28 days after the second AZD1222 dose. This sequence was found in an adult who received the AZD1222 COVID-19 vaccine. The gene calls are TRBV5-8 and TRBJ2-3, with 12 bases that match TRBD2. The CDR3 protein is CASSLGTSGATDTQYF. The CDR3 region has the DNA TGTGCCAGCAGCTTGGGGACTAGCGGGGCCACAGATACGCAGTATTTT.